The source of this TCR beta chain is a study of blood T cell repertoires in COVID-19 (dated by TCRdb to about 2020). Study-level background: Samples from collaborators originated in the United States, Italy and Spain and spanned both the acute and convalescent phases of COVID-19. The prospective study material was composed of cDNA or gDNA derived from T cells, B-cell-depleted T cells, or PBMCs. Deeply sampled blood TCRbeta repertoires from subjects exposed to, actively infected with, or recovered from COVID-19 were included in the dataset. The repertoires were made available in a free public database intended to serve as a resource for research on the immune response to SARS-CoV-2. The samples were drawn from the first 160 participants of the ongoing ImmuneRACE study and from under 1,500 subjects provided by 6 global collaborators. A de-identified subject ID, COVID-19 status, age in years and sex were almost always included in the sample metadata. HLA class I and class II types, where available, came from metadata supplied by the sample provider rather than from assay-based typing.

On this clone: Its antigen remains unidentified. No much larger clone exists at a distance of one base, and base qualities are not known.

TCRbeta CDR3 regions were amplified from genomic DNA by means of the immunoSEQ Assay, a bias-controlled multiplex PCR. Per the original workflow: Nucleated cell counts per sample were estimated from amplification of reference gene primers within the assay. Sequence reads were collapsed and filtered to measure the absolute abundance of every unique TCRbeta CDR3 rearrangement. For each sample, productive Simpson clonality was calculated as the square root of Simpson's diversity index over productive rearrangements. TCRdb holds this immuneACCESS table with in-frame rearrangements only. Some clones are missing; in checked studies, unresolved V genes explain under half, and the rest has no known cause. V, J and clone size reflect that table, while D and trimming were determined from the DNA. Across this sample there are roughly 250,000 clones, with 70% to 90% seen only once. 3% to 4% of the sample belongs to the ten largest clones.

The full study reports these points: The quantity of clinical and demographic metadata differed by source and by participant and was supplied without curation.

Participants in the prospective study were enrolled through a virtual design, were aged roughly 18 to 95 years, and lived in under 25 United States geographic areas. In the prospective study, cohorts were assigned on the basis of participant-reported clinical history obtained from a screening survey and a study questionnaire. In the prospective study, whole blood, serum and a nasopharyngeal or oropharyngeal swab were collected from each participant by mobile phlebotomists. Prospective study participants could optionally give additional blood draws and questionnaires over an approximately two-month period. Before DNA extraction, blood samples from the prospective study were shipped at room temperature or frozen. The sequenced sample was PBMCs or T cells enriched from blood (not recorded which). The TCR was taken from a woman aged 40 to 50 with acute COVID-19.

The DNA reads TGTGCCAGCTCACCCCAACGGGGACAGGCGAGTGAAAAACTGTTTTTT. This sequence encodes CASSPQRGQASEKLFF. The rearranged chain carries TRBV18 and TRBJ1-4, with 8 bases in between that match TRBD1. For CDR1 and CDR2, the germline V gene lists KGHSH and LQKENI. From V the trimming removes 3 bases and from J it removes 7 bases, while the gene matches leave 10 bases of the junction unaccounted for. From the cysteine up to the phenylalanine, the CDR3 has a length of 16 residues. Left in the record is the CDR3 DNA by itself, 48 bases read in frame from the first base.